The entry below describes one TCR beta chain. This entry comes from a study of cytomegalovirus exposure and HLA in healthy donors. This CDR3 contains 11 residues. V dropped 2 bases and J dropped 5 bases, with 5 bases sitting between them. From germline, CDR1 is SGHDT and CDR2 YYEEEE. Repertoires were generated with immunoSEQ multiplex PCR, while TCRdb's copy carries only in-frame clones and drops some. The sample carries fewer than 200,000 clones, about 86% recorded once. The source is a woman between 25 and 40 years old in good health and CMV-seronegative. The sample taken for sequencing was PBMCs. The chain employs TRBV5-6 and TRBJ2-7; D gene uncertain. CDR3 DNA: TGTGCCAGCAGCTTCATTGACGAGCAGTACTTC. Protein product: CASSFIDEQYF.